This passage covers 17 T cell receptor beta chains from one sample sequenced in a study of early T cells in non-severe SARS-CoV-2 infection. In TCRdb, the 5' RACE reads were re-called with MiXCR into one record per CDR3 protein. This sample has about 77,000 distinct CDR3 sequences, with around 16% found just once. Sequencing input: whole blood. These receptors were obtained from an adult who was a healthcare worker with PCR-confirmed SARS-CoV-2 infection or an uninfected control (not recorded which).

A few counts support this clonotype. The DNA of the CDR3 is TGTGCCAGCAGCGTAGGAATGGGACTAGAGAAAAATGAGCAGTTCTTC. It codes for CASSVGMGLEKNEQFF. This sequence joins TRBV9 and TRBJ2-1; 8 positions match TRBD2. Germline CDR1 and CDR2: SGDLS and YYNGEE. Trimming cost V 0 bases and J 7 bases; bases outside gene matches: 9. The CDR3 has 16 residues.

The chain recombines TRBV4-1 with TRBJ2-1; D gene ambiguous. The germline CDR1 and CDR2 sequences are MGHRA and YSYEKL. V lost 1 base and J lost 7, with 14 bases in between. The CDR3 has 15 amino acids. CDR3 residues: CASSQGGFVRNEQFF. Here the CDR3 DNA reads TGCGCCAGCAGCCAAGGGGGTTTTGTGCGTAATGAGCAGTTCTTC.

This clonotype came up a few times. The V call is TRBV2, the J call TRBJ1-5; possible D gene TRBD1, 5 bases. Trimming stripped 6 bases from V and 6 bases from J, with 18 bases between. The CDR3 runs to 15 residues. Germline CDR1 is SNHLY and CDR2 is FYNNEI. CDR3: CASRQAARGSQPQHF. In nucleotides, the CDR3 is TGTGCCAGCAGACAGGCCGCCCGCGGTAGTCAGCCCCAGCATTTT.

The genes are TRBV5-5 and TRBJ2-7, with D perhaps being TRBD1 or TRBD2 (6 bases each). V lost 0 bases, J lost 3 bases, and 13 bases lay in between. The CDR3 extends over 15 amino acids. The germline V gene encodes CDR1 SGHKS and CDR2 YYEKEE (reference sequence). CDR3 nucleotide sequence: TGTGCCAGCAGCTTGGCCTGGGGGGCGGACTACGAGCAGTACTTC. This encodes CASSLAWGADYEQYF. Complete variable domain (other parts from reference TRBV5-5 and TRBJ2-7): DAGVTQSPTHLIKTRGQQVTLRCSPISGHKSVSWYQQVLGQGPQFIFQYYEKEERGRGNFPDRFSARQFPNYSSELNVNALLLGDSALYLCASSLAWGADYEQYFGPGTRLTVT.

This chain joins TRBV29-1 and TRBJ1-2; TRBD1 might be the D (5 bases). The CDR3 is made up of 14 amino acids. Trimming left V 7 bases short and J 3 bases short, with 18 bases between. Germline V gives CDR1 SQVTM, CDR2 ANQGSEA. The CDR3 spells CSADGGGRDYGYTF. DNA of the CDR3: TGCAGCGCCGATGGTGGCGGCAGGGACTATGGCTACACCTTC.

CDR3 protein: CASSPTGPKNIQYF. DNA of the CDR3: TGTGCCAGCAGCCCGACAGGGCCCAAAAACATTCAGTACTTC. This sequence joins TRBV28 and TRBJ2-4; 7 bases match TRBD1. Trimming at V came to 6 bases and at J to 2 bases, leaving 4 bases not matched to a gene. This CDR3 has 14 amino acids. Germline assignment: CDR1 MDHEN and CDR2 SYDVKM.

The chain combines TRBV6-5 with TRBJ1-1; 8 nucleotides match TRBD1. The CDR3 totals 13 residues. The trim removed 0 bases at V and 10 bases at J, leaving 4 bases unmatched. Germline V CDR1 and CDR2: MNHEY, SVGAGI. CDR3 bases: TGTGCCAGCAGTTACTCGGCAGGGGGCCGAGCTTTCTTT. This translates into CASSYSAGGRAFF.

The V and J genes are TRBV3-1 and TRBJ2-7; a weak D match, TRBD2 (5 bases). This CDR3 is built from 14 residues. V was trimmed by 5 bases and J by 6 bases, leaving 17 bases between them. Germline assignment: CDR1 LGHDT and CDR2 YNNKEL (reference sequence). In DNA form, the CDR3 reads TGTGCCAGCAGCGCTCGAACTAGTCTATCCGAGCAGTACTTC. Protein product: CASSARTSLSEQYF.

This chain connects TRBV7-2 to TRBJ1-3; possible D gene TRBD1, 5 bases. CDR3 length: 15 amino acids. In germline, CDR1 is SGHTA, CDR2 FQGNSA. V lost 3 bases and J 6 bases, leaving 15 bases between the germline ends. CDR3 residues: CASSFIARAENTIYF. CDR3 in DNA: TGTGCCAGCAGCTTCATCGCCAGGGCTGAAAACACCATATATTTT.

This clonotype was seen repeatedly, ten times or more. The CDR3 spells CASSVDRFGSPLHF. CDR3 nucleotide sequence: TGTGCCAGCAGCGTAGACAGGTTTGGTTCACCCCTCCACTTT. The rearrangement uses TRBV9 and TRBJ1-6, with D tentatively TRBD1 (5 bases). Trimming pared 0 bases from V and 9 bases from J, leaving 10 bases between. The germline V gene encodes CDR1 SGDLS and CDR2 YYNGEE. The CDR3 spans 14 residues.

This clonotype was picked up a small number of times. The chain uses TRBV28 and TRBJ1-2; TRBD1 is a possible D gene (6 bases). The CDR3 contains 14 residues. Trimming took off 2 bases at V and 8 bases at J, with 15 bases between the two ends. CDR1 MDHEN and CDR2 SYDVKM come from the germline V gene. The CDR3: CASSLVDSLSGYTF. The CDR3 coding sequence is TGTGCCAGCAGTTTAGTGGACAGTCTTTCGGGCTACACCTTC.

This clonotype was observed at least ten times. The chain combines TRBV11-2 with TRBJ2-1; 9 bases fit TRBD2. Losses at the gene ends were 5 bases for V and 8 bases for J; bases not matched to a gene: 16. The CDR3 is 17 amino acids. Germline CDR1 reads SGHAT; CDR2 reads FQNNGV. The CDR3 nucleotides read TGTGCCAGCAGCCCCACGAGGGTTATAGCGGGAGTTGATGAGCAGTTCTTC. This encodes CASSPTRVIAGVDEQFF.

This clonotype was detected many times. The chain carries TRBV5-1 and TRBJ2-3; 12 bases line up with TRBD2. J was trimmed by 1 base and V by 3 bases; bases with no gene match: 9. Germline CDR1 SGHRS, CDR2 YFSETQ. This CDR3 spans 18 amino acids. CDR3 in amino acids: CASSSSLASGRGTDTQYF. For the CDR3, the DNA is TGCGCCAGCAGCTCATCTCTTGCTAGCGGGAGGGGCACAGATACGCAGTATTTT.

V and J are TRBV28 and TRBJ2-7, with 8 bases lining up with TRBD1. CDR1 and CDR2 (germline): MDHEN, SYDVKM. The CDR3 totals 15 residues. Trimming took 5 bases from V and 6 from J; bases not matched to a gene: 12. CDR3 region: CASSRPRQGKGEQYF. For the CDR3, the DNA is TGTGCCAGCAGTCGCCCTAGACAGGGGAAGGGCGAGCAGTACTTC.

The table lists this clonotype with a few counts. This chain joins TRBV6-5 and TRBJ1-1; tentative D call: TRBD1 (5 bases). CDR3 length: 16 residues. Trimming took 3 bases from V and 0 from J, leaving 14 bases between them. In germline, CDR1 is MNHEY, CDR2 SVGAGI. In nucleotides, the CDR3 is TGTGCCAGCAGTTATGAGAGAACGGGGCTGAACACTGAAGCTTTCTTT. Translating it yields CASSYERTGLNTEAFF.

V is TRBV28 and J is TRBJ1-5, with TRBD1 identical over 7 bases. The CDR3 is 15 amino acids. Per germline, CDR1 MDHEN and CDR2 SYDVKM. Germline trimming cut 3 bases from V and 5 bases from J; bases unmatched to any gene: 7. CDR3 protein: CASSFTGEIDQPQHF. In nucleotides, the CDR3 is TGTGCCAGCAGTTTCACAGGGGAAATAGATCAGCCCCAGCATTTT.

This clonotype showed up just a few times. The chain uses TRBV11-3 and TRBJ2-1; 8 bases agree with TRBD1. The length of the CDR3 is 15 residues. J was trimmed by 4 bases and V by 5 bases; bases with no gene match: 7. Germline V lookup: CDR1 SGHNT, CDR2 YENEEA. The DNA for the CDR3 is TGTGCCAGCAGCCCACGACAGGGGATTTACAATGAGCAGTTCTTC. Translation: CASSPRQGIYNEQFF.